The source of this T cell receptor beta chain is a study of T cells in Graves' hyperthyroidism and ophthalmopathy. The investigators amplified TCR beta CDR3 regions from RNA transcripts. First-round RT-PCR of the TCR CDR3 relied on the HTBI primer set. A single record per CDR3 protein comes from TCRdb applying MiXCR to the multiplex PCR reads. The table includes about 600,000 distinct CDR3 sequences, 14% detected once. Source material for PBMCs was roughly 10 ml fresh peripheral blood. This clonotype has a count of ten or more. The clonotype originates from a woman between 45 and 60 years old with Graves' ophthalmopathy. The sample consisted of blood.

The CDR3 sequence is CASSRLPVTGLSRYEQYF. Here the CDR3 DNA reads TGTGCCAGCAGCCGACTGCCGGTTACGGGACTTAGCCGCTACGAGCAGTACTTC. The rearrangement joins TRBV11-2 to TRBJ2-7; a possible D gene is TRBD2 (6 bases). Germline V gene data show CDR1 as SGHAT and CDR2 as FQNNGV. The CDR3 consists of 18 residues. Deletions cut 5 bases from V and 3 bases from J, with 26 bases between.